This T cell receptor beta chain was obtained from a study of blood T cell repertoires in COVID-19. The overall study: Acute-phase and convalescent COVID-19 samples originated in the United States, Italy and Spain.

Assay used: immunoSEQ multiplex PCR; TCRdb lists only in-frame clones, some missing. Here the sample spans about 68,000 clones, roughly 87% being singletons. V lost 2 bases to trimming and J lost 1 base, with 12 bases between them. The CDR3 runs to 15 residues. Germline CDR1 is SGHRS and CDR2 is YFSETQ. This chain connects TRBV5-1 to TRBJ1-1; weak D call: TRBD1 (6 bases). The sequence derives from a man aged 50-59 years with active COVID-19. Specimen: peripheral blood. In DNA, the CDR3 is TGCGCCAGCAGCTTAAATACAGGGACGAACACTGAAGCTTTCTTT. Protein product: CASSLNTGTNTEAFF.